This paragraph reports one T cell receptor beta chain. The specificity of this receptor is unknown. Within one base of it there is no much larger clone, and no base qualities were kept. This sample is part of a study of T cells after yellow fever vaccination (dated by TCRdb to the late 2010s). Regarding the research as a whole: The SMART-Seq v4 Ultra Low Input RNA kit was used to prepare libraries from fractions with low cell numbers. To track T-cell clones before and after primary and booster YFV17D yellow fever vaccination, bulk TCR alpha and beta repertoires were sequenced longitudinally. Two healthy male donors, one aged 18 to 29 and one aged 30 to 40 years, made up the cohort. Bulk PBMC replicates and cell subsets were isolated from blood drawn at multiple timepoints before and after both primary and secondary immunization. What the research found in general, with its limitations: Most clones expanded after primary vaccination (96% of CD4 and about 85% of CD8) were re-detected after the booster, suggesting that broad memory maintenance occurred. The secondary T-cell response was found to be weaker but faster than the primary response, with a peak reached on day 5 rather than on day 15. A small share of clonotypes was detected in both CD4 and CD8 compartments, with the overlap likely arising from convergent recombination. Because abundant contaminating clonotypes from the bulk population could be contained in FACS-sorted repertoires, computational filtering was required. Because only two donors were included in the study, the extent to which the findings can be generalized is limited.

The treatment or condition label for this specimen denotes: live attenuated yellow fever vaccine strain. Two biological replicates of bulk PBMCs were collected at each blood-draw timepoint. A standard Ficoll-Paque protocol was used to isolate PBMCs from peripheral blood. TriZol was used to extract RNA from bulk PBMCs, from CD4 and CD8 fractions, and from dextramer-positive and dextramer-negative fractions. TCR cDNA was synthesized by 5'RACE template switching, which introduced a universal primer site and unique molecular identifiers. Priming of cDNA synthesis was performed from both the TCR alpha and TCR beta constant segments. Two PCR steps were used to amplify libraries, with sample barcodes and sequencing adapters being added in the second step. Sequencing of the libraries was done on either Illumina HiSeq 2500 (2x100 bp) or NovaSeq (2x150 bp). The authors processed their data as follows. Demultiplexing of reads and collapsing into UMI consensus sequences were performed with MIGEC, and V(D)J alignment was carried out with MiXCR. Vaccine-responding clonotypes were defined with edgeR using replicate PBMC samples, requiring FDR below 0.01 and a log2 fold change above 5 up to day 15. Each bulk clonotype was labeled CD4 or CD8 based on which sequenced repertoire, CD4 or CD8, contained the clonotype at higher abundance. The raw public reads went through TCRdb reprocessing: fastp at Q25, MiXCR clone calling, in-frame beta chains kept. Duplicate CDR3 protein sequences are folded into a single record with the most common DNA and genes. These V and J calls rely on TCRdb rather than the paper's analysis. The sample table lists 510,000 or so distinct CDR3 sequences, about 19% of them with a count of one. Together, the top ten hold roughly an eighth of the sample.

This receptor was obtained from a man aged 30 to 39 who received the YFV17D yellow fever vaccine. Sequences were derived from PBMCs, sampled 15 days after the yellow fever booster vaccination.

For the CDR3, the sequence is CASSLMRSYEQYF. The base sequence is TGTGCCAGCAGTTTAATGCGCTCCTACGAGCAGTACTTC. Recombination joined TRBV12-3 or TRBV12-4 with TRBJ2-7, with the D segment identity uncertain. The junction carries 5 bases between V and J, which are trimmed by 2 bases and 0 bases respectively. The CDR3, from cysteine to phenylalanine, totals 13 residues. Only the CDR3 part of the read is kept: 39 bases, read in frame from the first base.